The clone carrying this T cell receptor (beta chain) has just a few counts. Germline trimming cut 7 bases from V and 3 bases from J; bases unmatched to any gene: 7. The CDR3 is made up of 14 amino acids. Germline V CDR1 and CDR2: LNHDA, SQIVND (reference sequence). These data belong to a study of cytomegalovirus exposure and HLA in healthy donors. A multiplex PCR was run with 60 Vbeta primers and 13 Jbeta primers. Profiled with immunoSEQ multiplex PCR; TCRdb holds only in-frame clones, not every one. The repertoire holds roughly 130,000 clones, with over 60% as singletons. This clonotype was obtained from a man in his forties or fifties in good health and CMV-seronegative. Sequencing was done on a sample of PBMCs. The chain joins TRBV19 to TRBJ2-3; 7 bases are a match to TRBD2. In DNA, the CDR3 is TGTGCCAGTACACAGAGTAGCGGGACAGATACGCAGTATTTT. Translated, it gives CASTQSSGTDTQYF.